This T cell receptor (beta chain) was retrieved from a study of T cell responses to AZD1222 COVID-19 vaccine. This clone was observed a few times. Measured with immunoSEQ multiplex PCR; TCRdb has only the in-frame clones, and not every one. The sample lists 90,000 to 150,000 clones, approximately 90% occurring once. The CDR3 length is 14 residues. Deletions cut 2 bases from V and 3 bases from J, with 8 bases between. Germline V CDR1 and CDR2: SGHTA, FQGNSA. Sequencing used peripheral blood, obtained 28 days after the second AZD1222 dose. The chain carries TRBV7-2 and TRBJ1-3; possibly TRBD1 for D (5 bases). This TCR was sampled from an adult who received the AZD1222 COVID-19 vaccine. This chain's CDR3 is CASSLSGYGNTIYF. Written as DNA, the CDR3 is TGTGCCAGCAGCTTATCAGGGTATGGAAACACCATATATTTT.